The 17 T cell receptor beta chains in this list originate from one sample, sequenced in a study of tumor-infiltrating lymphocytes in primary liver carcinoma. Production of TCR beta cDNA used 500 ng total RNA together with a constant-region primer. Library construction for TCR beta comprised three nested multiplex PCR rounds performed with slightly modified ARM-PCR. A C-beta reverse primer was combined with TRBV1-TRBV30 forward primers in the first two PCR rounds, and each round had 10 cycles. TCRdb called the multiplex PCR reads again in MiXCR, with one record for every CDR3 protein. The sample has just under 95,000 distinct CDR3 sequences, around 70% seen once; the top ten hold roughly 30%. Starting material for RNA and DNA co-extraction consisted of about 17-31 mg of unsorted bulk tissue. The sequenced sample was tumor-adjacent normal liver tissue. Source of these receptors: a man between 40 and 49 years old with primary liver carcinoma and hepatitis B virus infection.

Of note for this clonotype: Here the CDR3 omits its conserved ending phenylalanine or tryptophan, so a read error is the likely source. CDR3: CASSLGCTEAFL. Written as DNA, the CDR3 is TGTGCCAGCAGCTTAGGGTGTACTGAAGCTTTCTTA. The chain uses TRBV11-2 and TRBJ1-1; D gene unclear. V shed 1 base and J shed 5 bases, with 5 bases lying between them. Germline V gives CDR1 SGHAT, CDR2 FQNNGV. The CDR3 is 12 amino acids.

As to this clonotype: One junction end disagrees with the germline gene, perhaps due to a read error. This sequence joins TRBV6-5 and TRBJ2-5; tentatively, D is TRBD2 (5 bases). In germline, CDR1 is MNHEY, CDR2 SVGAGI. CDR3 length: 15 residues. CDR3: CASIYGVSSSETQYF. In DNA form, the CDR3 reads TGTGCCAGCATTTACGGGGTGAGTTCCTCAGAGACCCAGTACTTC.

Comments on this clonotype: The junction shows a germline mismatch at one end, possibly a read error. The genes are TRBV11-2 and TRBJ2-3, with 7 bases fitting TRBD1. CDR3 size: 15 residues. The germline gives CDR1 SGHAT, CDR2 FQNNGV. CDR3 DNA: TGTGCCAGCAGCTCCAGGCCCAAGGGGGCAGATATGCAGTATTTT. Amino acid sequence: CASSSRPKGADMQYF.

The rearrangement uses TRBV29-1 and TRBJ2-1; D might be TRBD1 (5 bases). Trimming took 2 bases from V and 8 from J, leaving 19 bases between them. The germline V gene encodes CDR1 SQVTM and CDR2 ANQGSEA. This CDR3 contains 15 residues. The CDR3 loop is CSVELTDTSHHEQFF. CDR3 nucleotide sequence: TGCAGCGTTGAATTGACAGATACCTCCCACCATGAGCAGTTCTTC.

To note about this clonotype: In this CDR3 the conserved last residue, phenylalanine or tryptophan, is missing, so a read error is likely. This sequence joins TRBV29-1 and TRBJ2-5; TRBD1 aligns across 8 bases. Losses at the gene ends were 5 bases for V and 7 bases for J; bases not matched to a gene: 9. Per germline, CDR1 SQVTM and CDR2 ANQGSEA. This CDR3 spans 13 amino acids. CDR3 nucleotide sequence: TGCAGCGTTATCGGACAGGGTGGGGCGACCCAGTACATC. Encoded protein: CSVIGQGGATQYI.

At least ten counts were recorded for this clonotype. The J gene is TRBJ2-1, the V gene TRBV6-1; 7 nucleotides match TRBD1. The germline CDR1 and CDR2 sequences are MNHNS and SASEGT. CDR3 size: 15 residues. J lost 2 bases, V lost 0 bases, and 1 base had no gene match. CDR3 nucleotides: TGTGCCAGCAGTGAAGCGCAGGGGGCCTACAATGAGCAGTTCTTC. It is translated as CASSEAQGAYNEQFF.

A note on this clonotype: A much larger clone lies one base from this, so it may be a read error. The rearrangement joins TRBV29-1 to TRBJ2-7; no firm D call. This CDR3 contains 10 residues. Germline V gene lookup returns CDR1 SQVTM and CDR2 ANQGSEA. The chain's CDR3 is CNVLGREQYF. The CDR3 bases are TGCAACGTTCTCGGTCGGGAGCAGTACTTC.

This clonotype has at least ten counts. The V and J genes are TRBV4-2 and TRBJ2-7, with D uncertain. CDR3 size: 17 residues. Per the germline V gene, CDR1 is LGHNA and CDR2 is YNFKEQ. The ends were cut back, 1 base at V and 6 bases at J, with 22 bases in the middle. The CDR3 DNA reads as TGTGCCAGCAGCCAAGCAGGTTCCCCCCGGTGGTCTGGCGAGCAGTACTTC. Translating gives CASSQAGSPRWSGEQYF.

This clonotype came up many times. The V call is TRBV12-5, the J call TRBJ2-2; a possible D gene is TRBD1 (6 bases). The CDR3 consists of 12 residues. From germline, CDR1 is LGHNT and CDR2 FRNRAP. V was cut by 3 bases and J by 12 bases, with 11 bases left in between. DNA of the CDR3: TGTGCTAGTGGTTTAGGGCAGGGGAAGCTGTTTTTT. Protein sequence: CASGLGQGKLFF.

This chain uses TRBV19 with TRBJ1-2; no reliable D call. CDR1 LNHDA and CDR2 SQIVND come from the germline V gene (reference sequence). V was pared by 6 bases and J by 2 bases, with 10 bases between. This CDR3 is 13 amino acids long. CDR3 DNA sequence: TGTGCCAGTAGCCGTGATGGGAACTATGGCTACACCTTC. Amino acid sequence: CASSRDGNYGYTF.

The genes are TRBV6-5 and TRBJ2-7; D is possibly TRBD2 (6 bases). The CDR3 runs to 15 residues. Germline values: CDR1 MNHEY, CDR2 SVGAGI. In DNA form, the CDR3 reads TGTGTCAACAGTTACTCAACGGAGGGGACGTACGAGCAGTACTTC. Its translation: CVNSYSTEGTYEQYF.

About this clonotype itself: One end of the junction is discordant with germline, which a read error may explain. The chain combines TRBV4-1 with TRBJ2-7; 9 positions agree with TRBD2. This CDR3 comprises 16 residues. The germline V gene encodes CDR1 MGHRA and CDR2 YSYEKL. The CDR3 DNA follows: TGCGCCAACAGCCAAGAGGGCGGGAGGGCCACGTACGAGCAGTACTTC. Encoded protein: CANSQEGGRATYEQYF.

This clonotype has a single count. A single base separates this from a much larger clone, so it may be a read error. This sequence joins TRBV13 and TRBJ2-1; a weak D match, TRBD2 (6 bases). This CDR3 has 15 residues. The germline V gene encodes CDR1 PRHDT and CDR2 FYEKMQ (reference sequence). In DNA, the CDR3 is TGTGCCAGCTGCTTTAGCGGAGGAGCCTACAATGAGCAGTTCTTC. Its translation is CASCFSGGAYNEQFF.

About this clonotype itself: At one end the junction does not follow the germline gene, possibly because of a read error. The V and J genes are TRBV5-5 and TRBJ2-1, with 10 bases lining up with TRBD2. Germline values: CDR1 SGHKS, CDR2 YYEKEE (reference sequence). The CDR3 is 15 residues long. For the CDR3, the DNA is TGTGCCGGCAGTTCCGGTCTAGCGGGAGATACTGAGCAGTTCTTC. It encodes CAGSSGLAGDTEQFF.

Points on this clonotype: A read error is possible here, since a much larger clone lies one base away. This chain connects TRBV5-4 to TRBJ2-1, with D perhaps given as TRBD1 or TRBD2 (7 bases each). CDR1 and CDR2 (germline): SGHNT, YYREEE (reference sequence). The CDR3 length is 13 residues. CDR3 in DNA: TGTGCCTGCAGCGGGGACAGCGGGAATGAGCAGTTCTTC. This codes for CACSGDSGNEQFF.

The chain has TRBV11-2 and TRBJ2-3, with no clear D. Trimming cost V 10 bases and J 4 bases, with 21 bases left between them. The germline gives CDR1 SGHAT, CDR2 FQNNGV. The CDR3 runs 15 residues. The CDR3 sequence: CAIIKLSSRADTQYF. The DNA for the CDR3 is TGTGCCATCATCAAACTTTCTTCCCGCGCAGATACGCAGTATTTT.

About this clonotype itself: A read error is likely, as this CDR3 ends without the conserved phenylalanine or tryptophan. The limits of the CDR3 on the DNA are not certain, so only TCRdb's listed CDR3 is given. This rearrangement joins TRBV29-1 to TRBJ2-2; the D call TRBD1 from the table was never checked on the DNA. The CDR3 contains 10 residues when both ends are counted. Germline CDR1 and CDR2: SQVTM and ANQGSEA. This CDR3 is CSVGQGELLS.